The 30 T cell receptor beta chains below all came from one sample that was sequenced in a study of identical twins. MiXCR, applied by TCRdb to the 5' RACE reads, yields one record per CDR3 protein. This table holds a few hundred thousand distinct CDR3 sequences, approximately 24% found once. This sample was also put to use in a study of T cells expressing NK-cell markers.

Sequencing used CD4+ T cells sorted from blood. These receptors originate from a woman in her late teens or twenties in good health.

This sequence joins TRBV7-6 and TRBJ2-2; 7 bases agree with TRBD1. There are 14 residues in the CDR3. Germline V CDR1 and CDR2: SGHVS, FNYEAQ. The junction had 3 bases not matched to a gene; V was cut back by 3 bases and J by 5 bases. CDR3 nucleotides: TGTGCCAGCAGCTTGGTGACAGGGACCGGGGAGCTGTTTTTT. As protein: CASSLVTGTGELFF.

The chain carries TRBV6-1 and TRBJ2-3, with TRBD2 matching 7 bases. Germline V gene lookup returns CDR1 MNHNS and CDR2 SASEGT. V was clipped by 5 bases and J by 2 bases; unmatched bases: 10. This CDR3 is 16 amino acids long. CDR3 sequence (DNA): TGTGCCAGCAGTCCGCCCGTGGGGGGGACCACAGATACGCAGTATTTT. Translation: CASSPPVGGTTDTQYF.

CDR3 bases: TGTGCCAGCAGCTTGGCCCCGGCTAGCAGAGCCAATGAGCAGTTCTTC. Encoded protein: CASSLAPASRANEQFF. The chain couples TRBV5-6 to TRBJ2-1; weak D call: TRBD2 (5 bases). Germline CDR1 reads SGHDT; CDR2 reads YYEEEE. CDR3 length: 16 amino acids. The germline V and J ends were trimmed by 0 bases and 6 bases, with 16 bases remaining between them.

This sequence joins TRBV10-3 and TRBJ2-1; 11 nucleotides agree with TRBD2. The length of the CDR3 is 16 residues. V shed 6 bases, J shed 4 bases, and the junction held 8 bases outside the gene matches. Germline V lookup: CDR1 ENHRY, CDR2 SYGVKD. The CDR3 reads CAIRIATSGGYNEQFF. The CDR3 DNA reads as TGTGCCATCAGGATCGCTACTAGCGGGGGTTACAATGAGCAGTTCTTC.

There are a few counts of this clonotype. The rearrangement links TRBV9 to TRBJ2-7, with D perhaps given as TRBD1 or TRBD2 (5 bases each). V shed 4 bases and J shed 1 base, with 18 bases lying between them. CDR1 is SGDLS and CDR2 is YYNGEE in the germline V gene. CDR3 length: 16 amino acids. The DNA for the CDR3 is TGTGCCAGCAGCACCCAAGCGGATAGGGGATCCTACGAGCAGTACTTC. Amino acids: CASSTQADRGSYEQYF.

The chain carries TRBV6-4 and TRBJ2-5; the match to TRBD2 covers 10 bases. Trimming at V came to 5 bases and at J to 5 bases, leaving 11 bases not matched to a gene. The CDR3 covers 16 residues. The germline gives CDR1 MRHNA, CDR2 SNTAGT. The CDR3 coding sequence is TGTGCCAGCAGTCACCCTATGGAGACTAGCGGGGAGACCCAGTACTTC. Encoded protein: CASSHPMETSGETQYF.

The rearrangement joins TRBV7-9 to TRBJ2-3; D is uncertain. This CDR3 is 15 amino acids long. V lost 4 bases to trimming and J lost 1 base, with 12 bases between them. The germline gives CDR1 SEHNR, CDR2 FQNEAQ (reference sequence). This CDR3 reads CASSSNLRGTDTQYF. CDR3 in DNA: TGTGCCAGCAGCTCGAACCTAAGGGGCACAGATACGCAGTATTTT.

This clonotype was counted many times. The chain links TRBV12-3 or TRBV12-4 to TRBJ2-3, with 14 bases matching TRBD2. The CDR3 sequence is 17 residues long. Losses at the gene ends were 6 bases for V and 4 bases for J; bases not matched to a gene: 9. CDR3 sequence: CASSLTTSGRVADTQYF. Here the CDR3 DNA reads TGTGCCAGCAGCTTAACGACTAGCGGGAGGGTTGCAGATACGCAGTATTTT.

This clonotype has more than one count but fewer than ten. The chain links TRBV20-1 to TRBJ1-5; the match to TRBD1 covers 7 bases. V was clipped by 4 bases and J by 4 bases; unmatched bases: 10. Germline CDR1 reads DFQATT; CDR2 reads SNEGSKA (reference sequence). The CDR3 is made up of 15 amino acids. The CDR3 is CSATRGGHPNQPQHF. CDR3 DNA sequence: TGCAGTGCTACCAGGGGGGGGCATCCAAATCAGCCCCAGCATTTT.

The CDR3 protein is CASSLVRTVGTDTQYF. Written as DNA, the CDR3 is TGTGCCAGCAGCTTGGTCCGGACAGTCGGCACAGATACGCAGTATTTT. V usage is TRBV5-5 and J usage is TRBJ2-3; a weak D match, TRBD1 (6 bases). Germline lookup yields CDR1 SGHKS and CDR2 YYEKEE (reference sequence). CDR3 length: 16 amino acids. Trimming removed 0 bases at V and 1 base at J, with 12 bases between.

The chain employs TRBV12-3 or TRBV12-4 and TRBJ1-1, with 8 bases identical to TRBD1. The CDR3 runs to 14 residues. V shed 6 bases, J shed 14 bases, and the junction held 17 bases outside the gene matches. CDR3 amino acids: CASSTTDRGWSRFF. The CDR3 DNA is TGTGCCAGCAGCACAACCGACAGGGGATGGAGTCGGTTCTTT.

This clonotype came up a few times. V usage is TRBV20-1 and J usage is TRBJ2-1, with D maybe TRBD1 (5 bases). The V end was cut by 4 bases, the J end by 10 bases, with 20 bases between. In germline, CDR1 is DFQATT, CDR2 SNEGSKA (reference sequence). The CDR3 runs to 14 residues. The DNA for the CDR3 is TGCAGTGCTAAAGCCCCCCAGCAGGGAAGGGAGCAGTTCTTC. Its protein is CSAKAPQQGREQFF.

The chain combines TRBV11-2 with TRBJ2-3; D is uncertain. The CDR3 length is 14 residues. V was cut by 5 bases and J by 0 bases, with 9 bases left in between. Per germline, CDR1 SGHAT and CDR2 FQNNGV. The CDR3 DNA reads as TGTGCCAGCAGCCAGACCCTTAGCACAGATACGCAGTATTTT. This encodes CASSQTLSTDTQYF.

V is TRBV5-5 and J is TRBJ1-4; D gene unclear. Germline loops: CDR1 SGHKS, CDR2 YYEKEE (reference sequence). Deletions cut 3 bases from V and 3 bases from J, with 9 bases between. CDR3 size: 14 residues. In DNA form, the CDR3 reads TGTGCCAGCAGCTACGGGTTGGCTAATGAAAAACTGTTTTTT. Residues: CASSYGLANEKLFF.

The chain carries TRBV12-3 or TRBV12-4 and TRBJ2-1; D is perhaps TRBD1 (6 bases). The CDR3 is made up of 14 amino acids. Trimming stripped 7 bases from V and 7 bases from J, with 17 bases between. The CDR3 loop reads CASTQQGVFNEQFF. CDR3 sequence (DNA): TGTGCCAGCACCCAACAGGGAGTTTTTAATGAGCAGTTCTTC.

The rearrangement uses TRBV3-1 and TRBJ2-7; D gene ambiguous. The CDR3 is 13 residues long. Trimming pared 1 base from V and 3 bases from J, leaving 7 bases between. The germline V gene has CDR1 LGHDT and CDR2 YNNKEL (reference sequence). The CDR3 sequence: CASSQGTLYEQYF. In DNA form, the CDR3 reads TGTGCCAGCAGCCAAGGGACCCTCTACGAGCAGTACTTC.

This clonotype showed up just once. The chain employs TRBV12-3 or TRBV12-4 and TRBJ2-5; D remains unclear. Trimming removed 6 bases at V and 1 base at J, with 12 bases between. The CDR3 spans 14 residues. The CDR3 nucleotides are TGTGCCAGCAGCTCCCCGTGGGGCCAAGAGACCCAGTACTTC. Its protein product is CASSSPWGQETQYF.

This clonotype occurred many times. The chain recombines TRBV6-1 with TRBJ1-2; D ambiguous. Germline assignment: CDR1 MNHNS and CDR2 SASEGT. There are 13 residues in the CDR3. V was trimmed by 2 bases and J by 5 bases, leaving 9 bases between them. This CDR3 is CASSEYYGYGYTF. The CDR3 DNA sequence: TGTGCCAGCAGTGAATATTATGGGTATGGCTACACCTTC.

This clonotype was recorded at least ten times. The CDR3 reads CASSSDDTQYF. In DNA, the CDR3 is TGTGCCAGCAGCTCCGACGATACGCAGTATTTT. The gene calls are TRBV4-2 and TRBJ2-3; D gene ambiguous. This CDR3 is 11 amino acids long. Germline V gives CDR1 LGHNA, CDR2 YNFKEQ. With 5 bases removed from V and 6 bases from J, the gap between germline ends came to 6 bases.

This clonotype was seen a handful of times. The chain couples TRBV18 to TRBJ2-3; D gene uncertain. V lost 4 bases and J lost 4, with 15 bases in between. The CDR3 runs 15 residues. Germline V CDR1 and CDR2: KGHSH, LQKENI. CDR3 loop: CASSLRRETPDTQYF. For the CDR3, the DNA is TGTGCCAGCTCACTACGGCGTGAAACGCCAGATACGCAGTATTTT.

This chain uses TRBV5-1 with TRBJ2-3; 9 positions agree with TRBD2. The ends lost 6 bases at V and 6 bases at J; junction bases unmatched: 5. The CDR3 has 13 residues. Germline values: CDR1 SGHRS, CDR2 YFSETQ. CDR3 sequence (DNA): TGCGCCAGCACTAGCGGGGTGGGGGATACGCAGTATTTT. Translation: CASTSGVGDTQYF.

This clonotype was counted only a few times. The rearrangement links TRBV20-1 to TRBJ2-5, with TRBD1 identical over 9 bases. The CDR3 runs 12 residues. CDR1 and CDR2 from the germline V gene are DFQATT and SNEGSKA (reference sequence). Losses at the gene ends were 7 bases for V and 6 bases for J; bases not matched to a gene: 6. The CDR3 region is CSGGQGWQTQYF. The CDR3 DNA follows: TGCAGTGGGGGACAGGGATGGCAGACCCAGTACTTC.

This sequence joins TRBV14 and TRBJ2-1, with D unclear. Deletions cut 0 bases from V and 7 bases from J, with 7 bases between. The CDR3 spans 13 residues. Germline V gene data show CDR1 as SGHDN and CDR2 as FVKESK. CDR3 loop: CASSQDRRNEQFF. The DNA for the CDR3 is TGTGCCAGCAGCCAAGATCGGAGAAATGAGCAGTTCTTC. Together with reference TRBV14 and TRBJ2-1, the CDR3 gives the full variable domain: EAGVTQFPSHSVIEKGQTVTLRCDPISGHDNLYWYRRVMGKEIKFLLHFVKESKQDESGMPNNRFLAERTGGTYSTLKVQPAELEDSGVYFCASSQDRRNEQFFGPGTRLTVL.

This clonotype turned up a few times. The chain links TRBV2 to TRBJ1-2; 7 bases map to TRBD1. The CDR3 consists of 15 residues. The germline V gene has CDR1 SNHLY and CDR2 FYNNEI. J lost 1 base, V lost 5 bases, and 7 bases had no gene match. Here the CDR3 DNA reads TGTGCCAGCAGTCCCTGGGACAGCCTTAACTATGGCTACACCTTC. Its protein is CASSPWDSLNYGYTF. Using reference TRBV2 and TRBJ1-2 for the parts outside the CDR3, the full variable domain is EPEVTQTPSHQVTQMGQEVILRCVPISNHLYFYWYRQILGQKVEFLVSFYNNEISEKSEIFDDQFSVERPDGSNFTLKIRSTKLEDSAMYFCASSPWDSLNYGYTFGSGTRLTVV.

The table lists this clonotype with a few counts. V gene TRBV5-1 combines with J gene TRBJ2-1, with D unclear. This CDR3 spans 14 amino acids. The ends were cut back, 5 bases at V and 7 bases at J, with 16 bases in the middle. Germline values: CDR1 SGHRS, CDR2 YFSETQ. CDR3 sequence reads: CASRGIQGRNEQFF. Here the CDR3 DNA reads TGCGCCAGCAGGGGCATACAAGGTCGGAATGAGCAGTTCTTC.

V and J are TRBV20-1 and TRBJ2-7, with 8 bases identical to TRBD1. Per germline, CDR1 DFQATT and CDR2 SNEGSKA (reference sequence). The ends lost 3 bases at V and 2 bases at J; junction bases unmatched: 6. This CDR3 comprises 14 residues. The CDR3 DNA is TGCAGTGCTAGGGTCCGGGACAGGCCCTACGAGCAGTACTTC. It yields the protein CSARVRDRPYEQYF.

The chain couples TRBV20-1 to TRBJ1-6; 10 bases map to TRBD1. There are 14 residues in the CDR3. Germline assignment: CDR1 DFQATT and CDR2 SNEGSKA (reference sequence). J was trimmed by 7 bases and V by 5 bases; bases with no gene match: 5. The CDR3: CSAGRDRGNSPLHF. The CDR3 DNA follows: TGCAGTGCTGGCCGGGACAGGGGAAATTCACCCCTCCACTTT.

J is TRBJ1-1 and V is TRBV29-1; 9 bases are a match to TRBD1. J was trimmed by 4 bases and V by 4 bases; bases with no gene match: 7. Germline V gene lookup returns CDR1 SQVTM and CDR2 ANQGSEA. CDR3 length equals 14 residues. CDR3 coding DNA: TGCAGCGTTGGGCCGGGACAGGGAGTCACTGAAGCTTTCTTT. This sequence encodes CSVGPGQGVTEAFF.

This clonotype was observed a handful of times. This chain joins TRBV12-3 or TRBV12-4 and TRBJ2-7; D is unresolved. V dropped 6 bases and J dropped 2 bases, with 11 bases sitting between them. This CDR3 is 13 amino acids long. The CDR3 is CASSPDRTYEQYF. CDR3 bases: TGTGCCAGCAGCCCCGACCGAACCTACGAGCAGTACTTC.

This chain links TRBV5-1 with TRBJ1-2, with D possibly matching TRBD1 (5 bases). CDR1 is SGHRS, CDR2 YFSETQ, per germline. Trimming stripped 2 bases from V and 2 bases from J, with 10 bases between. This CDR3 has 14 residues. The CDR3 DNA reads TGCGCCAGCAGCTTCCAGGGTGAGAACTATGGCTACACCTTC. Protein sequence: CASSFQGENYGYTF.